This entry concerns a single TCR beta chain. This entry belongs to a study of cytomegalovirus exposure and HLA in healthy donors. V lost 3 bases and J lost 3; bases outside the gene matches: 4. In germline, CDR1 is GTSNPN, CDR2 SVGIG (reference sequence). CDR3 length equals 15 residues. PCR used 60 Vbeta primers and 13 Jbeta primers. The table came from immunoSEQ multiplex PCR; TCRdb's copy has only in-frame clones and leaves some out. The sample has more than 80,000 clones, about 85% seen once. The receptor was isolated from a girl aged 2-9 years in good health and CMV-seropositive. The chain employs TRBV30 and TRBJ2-3; the match to TRBD2 covers 12 bases. The sample consisted of PBMCs. CDR3 sequence (DNA): TGTGCCTGGAGACTCCTAGCGGGAGGGACAGATACGCAGTATTTT. Translation gives CAWRLLAGGTDTQYF. The full variable domain, with the rest looked up from reference TRBV30 and TRBJ2-3, is SQTIHQWPATLVQPVGSPLSLECTVEGTSNPNLYWYRQAAGRGLQLLFYSVGIGQISSEVPQNLSASRPQDRQFILSSKKLLLSDSGFYLCAWRLLAGGTDTQYFGPGTRLTVL.